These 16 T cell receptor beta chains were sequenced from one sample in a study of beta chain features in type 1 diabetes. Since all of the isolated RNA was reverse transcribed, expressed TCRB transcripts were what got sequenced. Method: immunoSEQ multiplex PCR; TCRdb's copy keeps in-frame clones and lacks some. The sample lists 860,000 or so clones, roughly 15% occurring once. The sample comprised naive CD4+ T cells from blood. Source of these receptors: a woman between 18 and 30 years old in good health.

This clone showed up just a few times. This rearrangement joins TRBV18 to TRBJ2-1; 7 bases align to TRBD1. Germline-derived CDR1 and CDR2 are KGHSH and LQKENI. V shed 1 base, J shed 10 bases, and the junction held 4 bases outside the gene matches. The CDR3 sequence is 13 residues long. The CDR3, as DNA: TGTGCCAGCTCACCACAGGGACAGATAGAGCAGTTCTTC. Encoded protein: CASSPQGQIEQFF.

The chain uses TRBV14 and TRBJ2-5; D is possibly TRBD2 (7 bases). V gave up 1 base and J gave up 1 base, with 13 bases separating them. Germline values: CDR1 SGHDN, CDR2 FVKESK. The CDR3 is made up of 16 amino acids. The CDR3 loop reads CASSQVGGGSQETQYF. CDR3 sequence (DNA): TGTGCCAGCAGCCAAGTAGGGGGAGGGTCCCAAGAGACCCAGTACTTC. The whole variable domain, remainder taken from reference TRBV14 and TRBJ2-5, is EAGVTQFPSHSVIEKGQTVTLRCDPISGHDNLYWYRRVMGKEIKFLLHFVKESKQDESGMPNNRFLAERTGGTYSTLKVQPAELEDSGVYFCASSQVGGGSQETQYFGPGTRLLVL.

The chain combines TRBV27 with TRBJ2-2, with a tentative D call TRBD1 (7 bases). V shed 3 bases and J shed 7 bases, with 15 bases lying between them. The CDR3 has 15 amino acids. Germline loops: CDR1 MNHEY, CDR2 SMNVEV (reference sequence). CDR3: CASSFGGGGNGELFF. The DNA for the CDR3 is TGTGCCAGCAGTTTTGGAGGGGGCGGGAACGGGGAGCTGTTTTTT.

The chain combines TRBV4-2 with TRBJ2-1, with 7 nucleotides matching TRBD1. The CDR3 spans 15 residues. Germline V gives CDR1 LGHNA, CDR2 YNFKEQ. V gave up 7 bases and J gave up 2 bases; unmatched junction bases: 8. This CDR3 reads CASTRDSFTYNEQFF. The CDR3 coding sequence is TGTGCCAGCACCCGGGACAGCTTTACCTACAATGAGCAGTTCTTC.

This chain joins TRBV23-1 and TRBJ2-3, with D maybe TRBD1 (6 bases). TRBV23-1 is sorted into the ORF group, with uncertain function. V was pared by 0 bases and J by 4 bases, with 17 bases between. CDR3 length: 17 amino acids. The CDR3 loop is CASSQSPPTGPADTQYF. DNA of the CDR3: TGCGCCAGCAGTCAATCCCCACCAACAGGGCCCGCAGATACGCAGTATTTT.

CDR3 in amino acids: CASSSRDRGNYGYTF. CDR3 sequence (DNA): TGTGCCAGCAGCTCCCGGGACAGGGGAAACTATGGCTACACCTTC. J is TRBJ1-2 and V is TRBV28, with TRBD1 matching over 10 bases. CDR1 is MDHEN, CDR2 SYDVKM, per germline. The CDR3 totals 15 residues. Trimming removed 6 bases from V and 2 bases from J; junction bases left unmatched: 6.

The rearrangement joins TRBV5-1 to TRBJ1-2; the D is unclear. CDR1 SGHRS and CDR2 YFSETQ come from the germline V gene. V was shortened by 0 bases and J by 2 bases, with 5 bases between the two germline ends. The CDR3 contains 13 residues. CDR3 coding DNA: TGCGCCAGCAGCTTGGAAGCCAACTATGGCTACACCTTC. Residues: CASSLEANYGYTF.

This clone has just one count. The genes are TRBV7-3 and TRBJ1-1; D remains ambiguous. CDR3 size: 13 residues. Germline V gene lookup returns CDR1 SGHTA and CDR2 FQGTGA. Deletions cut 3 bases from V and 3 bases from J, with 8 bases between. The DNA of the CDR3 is TGTGCCAGCAGCTTTTGGTTGGACACTGAAGCTTTCTTT. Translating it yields CASSFWLDTEAFF.

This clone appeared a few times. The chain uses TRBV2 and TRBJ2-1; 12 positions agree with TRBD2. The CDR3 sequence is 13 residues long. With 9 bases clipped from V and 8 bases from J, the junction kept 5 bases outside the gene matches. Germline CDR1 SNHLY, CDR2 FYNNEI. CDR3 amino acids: CASLAGGTHEQFF. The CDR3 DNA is TGTGCCAGTCTAGCGGGAGGGACCCATGAGCAGTTCTTC.

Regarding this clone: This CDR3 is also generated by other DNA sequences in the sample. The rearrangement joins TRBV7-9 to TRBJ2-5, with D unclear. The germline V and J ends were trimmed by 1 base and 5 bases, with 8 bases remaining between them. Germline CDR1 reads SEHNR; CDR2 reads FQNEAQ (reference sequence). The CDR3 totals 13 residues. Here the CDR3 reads CASSLGGWETQYF. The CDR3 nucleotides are TGTGCCAGCAGCTTAGGAGGTTGGGAGACCCAGTACTTC.

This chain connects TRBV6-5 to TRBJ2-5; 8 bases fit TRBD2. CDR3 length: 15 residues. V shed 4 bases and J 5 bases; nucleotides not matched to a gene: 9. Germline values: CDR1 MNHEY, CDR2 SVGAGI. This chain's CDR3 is CASSSAKRERETQYF. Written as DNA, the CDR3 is TGTGCCAGCAGTTCGGCCAAGCGGGAGAGGGAGACCCAGTACTTC.

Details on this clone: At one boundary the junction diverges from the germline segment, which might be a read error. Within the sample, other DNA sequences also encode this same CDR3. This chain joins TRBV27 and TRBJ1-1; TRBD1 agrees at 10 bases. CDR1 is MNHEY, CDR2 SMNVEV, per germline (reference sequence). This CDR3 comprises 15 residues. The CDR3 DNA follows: TGTGCCAGCAGTTGGGGACAGGGGAGAGAGACTGAAGCCTTCTTT. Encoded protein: CASSWGQGRETEAFF.

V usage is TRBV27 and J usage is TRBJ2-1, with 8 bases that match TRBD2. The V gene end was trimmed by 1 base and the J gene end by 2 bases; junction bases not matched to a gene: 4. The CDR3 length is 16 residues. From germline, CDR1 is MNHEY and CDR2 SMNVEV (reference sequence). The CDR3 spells CASSLLGGRTYNEQFF. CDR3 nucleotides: TGTGCCAGCAGTTTATTAGGCGGGAGGACCTACAATGAGCAGTTCTTC.

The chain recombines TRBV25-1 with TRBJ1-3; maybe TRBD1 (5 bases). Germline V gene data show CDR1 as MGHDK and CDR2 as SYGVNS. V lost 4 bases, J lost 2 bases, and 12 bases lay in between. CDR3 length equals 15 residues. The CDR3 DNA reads TGTGCCAGCAGTGCGCCCGGGACGGCTGGAAACACCATATATTTT. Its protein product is CASSAPGTAGNTIYF.

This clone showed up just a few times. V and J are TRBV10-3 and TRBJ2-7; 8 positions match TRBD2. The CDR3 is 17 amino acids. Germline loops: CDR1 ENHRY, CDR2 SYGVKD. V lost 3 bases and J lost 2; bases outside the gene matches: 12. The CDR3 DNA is TGTGCCATCAGTGACAGAACTAGCGGCCGGTCTACCTACGAGCAGTACTTC. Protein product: CAISDRTSGRSTYEQYF.

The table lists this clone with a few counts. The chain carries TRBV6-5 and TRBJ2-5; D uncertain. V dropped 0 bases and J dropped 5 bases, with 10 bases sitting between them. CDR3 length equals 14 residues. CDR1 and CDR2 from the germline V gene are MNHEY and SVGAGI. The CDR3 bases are TGTGCCAGCAGTTACTCAGCCAGGCGGGAGACCCAGTACTTC. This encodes CASSYSARRETQYF.